The clone carrying this T cell receptor (beta chain) has a count of ten or more. This entry is derived from a study of T-cell memory formation after mild COVID-19. From the 5' RACE reads, TCRdb called clonotypes with MiXCR, one entry per CDR3 protein. In the table there are a few hundred thousand distinct CDR3 sequences, around 28% of which are singletons. The ends were cut back, 2 bases at V and 6 bases at J, with 2 bases in the middle. Germline V gene lookup returns CDR1 MNHNY and CDR2 SVGAGI (reference sequence). The CDR3 is made up of 12 amino acids. Sequencing used PBMCs or a T cell subset sorted from them (not recorded which). The TCR sequence derives from an adult woman who had mild COVID-19 (a few samples of this study predate the infection). Cell type and time point are not known. The rearrangement uses TRBV6-6 and TRBJ1-6, with D uncertain. The DNA of the CDR3 is TGTGCCAGCAGTTACCTTAATTCACCCCTCCACTTT. It encodes CASSYLNSPLHF.